A selection of T cell receptor beta chains follows, all from one sample in a study of T cells in pancreatic ductal adenocarcinoma. Libraries were prepared by immunoSEQ multiplex PCR; TCRdb keeps only in-frame clonotypes and omits some of them. In the table there are 85,000 to 120,000 clones, roughly 95% of which are singletons. The specimen was PBMCs. These receptors were obtained from a human donor with pancreatic ductal adenocarcinoma. Each CDR3 is given with its conserved first and last residue. D genes are given only for firm matches. Size tells how often a clone was seen (once, few, many) or the class of an expanded clone, and some rows leave it out.

>-|TRBJ1-4|TRBV10-3|-
CAISESKAGGLFF
TGTGCCATCAGTGAGTCGAAGGCCGGGGGGCTGTTTTTT
>-|TRBJ2-5|TRBV6-5|TRBD2
CASSSGDEETQYF
TGTGCCAGCAGTAGCGGGGATGAAGAGACCCAGTACTTC
>few|TRBJ2-7|TRBV25-1|TRBD1
CASGRRDREYEQYF
TGTGCCAGCGGGCGCCGGGACAGGGAGTACGAGCAGTACTTC
>-|TRBJ2-2|TRBV6-6|TRBD2
CASSRAGVGTGELFF
TGTGCCAGCTCCCGAGCGGGAGTTGGCACCGGGGAGCTGTTTTTT
>-|TRBJ2-3|TRBV29-1|TRBD2
CSVVTSRGTDTQYF
TGCAGCGTTGTGACTAGCCGGGGCACAGATACGCAGTATTTT
>-|TRBJ1-5|TRBV4-1|TRBD1
CASSRIGGLYSNQPQHF
TGCGCCAGCAGCCGAATAGGGGGCCTTTATAGCAATCAGCCCCAGCATTTT
>-|TRBJ2-7|TRBV15|TRBD2
CATSPTSGRYEQYF
TGTGCCACCAGTCCGACTAGCGGGAGATACGAGCAGTACTTC
>-|TRBJ1-5|TRBV7-9|-
CASSQTGNNQPQHF
TGTGCCAGCAGCCAAACAGGGAACAATCAGCCCCAGCATTTT
>-|TRBJ2-7|TRBV18|TRBD2
CASSPGTSPWGEQYF
TGTGCCAGCTCACCCGGGACTAGCCCCTGGGGCGAGCAGTACTTC
>-|TRBJ2-3|TRBV10-3|TRBD1
CAISPGQDTDTQYF
TGTGCCATCAGTCCGGGACAGGACACAGATACGCAGTATTTT
>-|TRBJ1-1|TRBV6-6|-
CASSLVATEAFF
TGTGCCAGCAGCCTCGTAGCCACGGAAGCTTTCTTT
>-|TRBJ2-5|TRBV27|TRBD2
CASSPHGGGGETQYF
TGTGCCAGCAGCCCCCACGGGGGGGGTGGAGAGACCCAGTACTTC
>-|TRBJ1-2|TRBV5-4|-
CASSIRQNYGYTF
TGTGCCAGCAGCATTCGACAGAACTATGGCTACACCTTC
>-|TRBJ2-5|TRBV2|-
CASSQQETQYF
TGTGCCAGCAGCCAGCAAGAGACCCAGTACTTC
>-|TRBJ2-3|TRBV7-2|-
CASSYGGPATDTQYF
TGTGCCAGCAGCTACGGCGGGCCTGCCACAGATACGCAGTATTTT
>-|TRBJ2-7|TRBV29-1|-
CSVEDAVNYEQYF
TGCAGCGTTGAAGATGCGGTTAACTACGAGCAGTACTTC
>-|TRBJ2-3|TRBV5-1|TRBD1
CASSFETGAWDTQYF
TGCGCCAGCAGCTTCGAGACAGGGGCGTGGGATACGCAGTATTTT
>-|TRBJ2-1|TRBV19|TRBD1
CARKTRDRVYNEQFF
TGTGCCAGAAAAACCCGGGACAGGGTCTACAATGAGCAGTTCTTC
>-|TRBJ1-5|TRBV10-1|-
CASPRGGFQPQHF
TGCGCCAGCCCCCGAGGAGGGTTCCAGCCCCAGCATTTT
>-|TRBJ2-7|TRBV19|-
CASNLGVRGGGEQYF
TGTGCCAGTAATCTAGGAGTGAGAGGGGGTGGCGAGCAGTACTTC
>-|TRBJ1-1|TRBV11-2|-
CASSFHGETGAFF
TGTGCCAGCAGCTTTCATGGGGAGACGGGAGCTTTCTTT
>once|TRBJ1-5|TRBV28|-
CASSPTGRGNQPQHF
TGTGCCAGCAGTCCCACAGGGAGAGGCAATCAGCCCCAGCATTTT
>-|TRBJ2-7|TRBV19|TRBD1
CASSVGTGRNEQYF
TGTGCCAGTAGTGTAGGGACAGGGCGGAACGAGCAGTACTTC
>-|TRBJ2-1|TRBV30|-
CAWSVGASSYNEQFF
TGTGCCTGGAGTGTGGGGGCATCCTCCTACAATGAGCAGTTCTTC
>-|TRBJ2-5|TRBV13|-
CASSFDRSRETQYF
TGTGCCAGCAGCTTCGACAGGAGTCGGGAGACCCAGTACTTC
>-|TRBJ1-4|TRBV6-1|-
CASNAGSTNEKLFF
TGTGCCAGCAACGCGGGTTCTACTAATGAAAAACTGTTTTTT
>-|TRBJ2-1|TRBV7-2|TRBD1
CASSASGTAKHNEQFF
TGTGCCAGCAGCGCCTCCGGGACAGCGAAACACAATGAGCAGTTCTTC
>-|TRBJ2-1|TRBV2|TRBD1
CASSRMTGNMQFF
TGTGCCAGCAGTCGAATGACAGGGAATATGCAGTTCTTC
>-|TRBJ1-2|TRBV5-4|-
CASSLGTDYGYTF
TGTGCCAGCAGCTTGGGGACAGACTATGGCTACACCTTC
>-|TRBJ2-3|TRBV7-9|-
CASSPPGLRWDTQYF
TGTGCCAGCAGCCCACCGGGACTCCGATGGGATACGCAGTATTTT
>-|TRBJ2-7|TRBV2|TRBD1
CASSLDGTGFYEQYF
TGTGCCAGCAGTCTTGACGGGACAGGGTTTTACGAGCAGTACTTC
>-|TRBJ2-5|TRBV6-1|TRBD2
CASSEERGGDQETQYF
TGTGCCAGCAGTGAAGAGCGGGGGGGGGACCAAGAGACCCAGTACTTC
>-|TRBJ1-2|TRBV2|-
CASSEAANYGYTF
TGTGCCAGCAGTGAGGCAGCTAACTATGGCTACACCTTC
>-|TRBJ1-2|TRBV27|TRBD1
CASSFGHIAGTGGGGYTF
TGTGCCAGCAGTTTCGGCCACATCGCCGGTACAGGGGGGGGTGGCTACACCTTC
>-|TRBJ2-5|TRBV28|-
CASSEVGVGQETQYF
TGTGCCAGCAGTGAGGTCGGCGTAGGCCAAGAGACCCAGTACTTC
>-|TRBJ2-7|TRBV10-2|TRBD1
CASSADRGPSYEQYF
TGCGCCAGCAGTGCCGACAGGGGGCCTTCCTACGAGCAGTACTTC
>once|TRBJ2-7|TRBV4-3|-
CASSQEDRSYEQYF
TGCGCCAGCAGCCAAGAGGACAGATCCTACGAGCAGTACTTC
>-|TRBJ2-4|TRBV10-1|-
CASVRGAKNIQYF
TGCGCCAGCGTCCGGGGAGCCAAAAACATTCAGTACTTC
>few|TRBJ2-7|TRBV6-6|TRBD1
CASSQQGTHEQYF
TGTGCCAGCAGTCAACAGGGGACCCACGAGCAGTACTTC
>-|TRBJ2-5|TRBV18|-
CASSPHPGLETQYF
TGTGCCAGCTCACCACACCCGGGTCTGGAGACCCAGTACTTC
>-|TRBJ2-2|TRBV29-1|-
CSVLRSGELFF
TGCAGCGTTCTTAGATCTGGGGAGCTGTTTTTT
>once|TRBJ2-4|TRBV5-4|-
CASSLDRGSDIQYF
TGTGCCAGCAGCTTGGATAGGGGCTCAGACATTCAGTACTTC
>-|TRBJ1-5|TRBV29-1|-
CSVIQGWSQPQHF
TGCAGCGTTATACAGGGCTGGAGTCAGCCCCAGCATTTT
>-|TRBJ2-7|TRBV9|TRBD2
CASSVEGLAAFYEQYF
TGTGCCAGCAGCGTAGAGGGACTAGCGGCTTTCTACGAGCAGTACTTC
>-|TRBJ2-1|TRBV28|TRBD2
CASSSPASGRGYNEQFF
TGTGCCAGCAGTTCGCCCGCTAGCGGGAGGGGATACAATGAGCAGTTCTTC
>-|TRBJ2-7|TRBV30|-
CAWSVVGDEQYF
TGTGCCTGGAGTGTAGTCGGTGACGAGCAGTACTTC
>-|TRBJ2-1|TRBV28|TRBD1
CASSSGQNNEQFF
TGTGCCAGCAGCTCGGGACAGAACAATGAGCAGTTCTTC